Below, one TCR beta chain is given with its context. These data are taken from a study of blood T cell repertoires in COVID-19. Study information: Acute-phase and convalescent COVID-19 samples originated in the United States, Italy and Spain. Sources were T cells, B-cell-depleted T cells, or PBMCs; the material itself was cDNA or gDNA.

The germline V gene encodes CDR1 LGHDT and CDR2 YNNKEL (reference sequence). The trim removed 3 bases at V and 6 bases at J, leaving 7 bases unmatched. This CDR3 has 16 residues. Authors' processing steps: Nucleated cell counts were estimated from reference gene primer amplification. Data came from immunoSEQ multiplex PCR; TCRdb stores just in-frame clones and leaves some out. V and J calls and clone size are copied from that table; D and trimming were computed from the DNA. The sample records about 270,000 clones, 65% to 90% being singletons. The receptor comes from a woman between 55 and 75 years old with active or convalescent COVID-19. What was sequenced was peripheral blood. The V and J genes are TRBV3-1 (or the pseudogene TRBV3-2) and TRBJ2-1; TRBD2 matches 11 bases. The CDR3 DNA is TGTGCCAGCAGCCACCACTATAGCGGGGGGGGCAATGAGCAGTTCTTC. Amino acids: CASSHHYSGGGNEQFF.